A selection of T cell receptor beta chains follows, all from one sample in a study of OX40 agonist ivuxolimab in advanced cancers. Clones were read by immunoSEQ multiplex PCR, and TCRdb kept only the in-frame ones, dropping some. The sample lists 90,000 to 120,000 clones, roughly nine tenths occurring once. The sample in question was CD4+ or CD8+ T cells sorted from blood, obtained in a trial of the OX40 agonist ivuxolimab. The receptors originated from an adult with an advanced solid tumor such as melanoma, head and neck, liver or kidney cancer. CDR3s include the opening cysteine and the closing phenylalanine or tryptophan. D genes are given only for firm matches. Clone size is given for some rows only: seen once, a few or many times, or a class if the clone is expanded.

j_gene,abundance,v_gene,d_gene,CDR3nt,CDR3aa
TRBJ2-7,NA,TRBV6-1,NA,TGTGCCAGCAGTGAAAACGTGGCTAGTCGGTACGAGCAGTACTTC,CASSENVASRYEQYF
TRBJ2-1,NA,TRBV4-2,NA,TGTGCCAGCAGCCAAGAGGTAGGAGCGGACAATGAGCAGTTCTTC,CASSQEVGADNEQFF
TRBJ2-2,NA,TRBV19,TRBD2,TGTGCCAGTCGGACTAGCGGAAACACCGGGGAGCTGTTTTTT,CASRTSGNTGELFF
TRBJ2-7,NA,TRBV28,NA,TGTGCCAGCAGTTTATGGGGGGAGCAGTACTTC,CASSLWGEQYF
TRBJ1-2,NA,TRBV5-4,NA,TGTGCCAGCAGCCTCGGGACCACTCTTGGCGGCTACACCTTC,CASSLGTTLGGYTF
TRBJ2-4,NA,TRBV7-2,TRBD1,TGTGCCAGCAGCTTACAAACTACAGGGGTCGCCAAAAACATTCAGTACTTC,CASSLQTTGVAKNIQYF
TRBJ2-4,NA,TRBV19,TRBD1,TGTGCCAGTACCGCAGACAGGGGCGCCAAAAACATTCAGTACTTC,CASTADRGAKNIQYF
TRBJ2-5,NA,TRBV18,TRBD1,TGTGCCAGCTCCTCGACCACCCTAGCACAGGGGGGCCAAGAGACCCAGTACTTC,CASSSTTLAQGGQETQYF
TRBJ1-1,NA,TRBV27,TRBD1,TGTGCCAGCAGCACCTACCAGGGGGCCGGGCGAGGGGCTGAAGCTTTCTTT,CASSTYQGAGRGAEAFF
TRBJ2-1,NA,TRBV7-9,NA,TGTGCCAGCAGCTCTAGGGACATCTACAATGAGCAGTTCTTC,CASSSRDIYNEQFF
TRBJ2-1,NA,TRBV19,NA,TGTGCCAGTAGCCGCCGGGATTGGGAGGATGAGCAGTTCTTC,CASSRRDWEDEQFF
TRBJ1-5,NA,TRBV18,NA,TGTGCCAGCTCACCAGTGGGGAGTAGCAATCAGCCCCAGCATTTT,CASSPVGSSNQPQHF
TRBJ2-7,once,TRBV7-9,NA,TGTGCCAGCAGCTTAGATGCGGGATACGAGCAGTACTTC,CASSLDAGYEQYF
TRBJ1-2,once,TRBV23-1,NA,TGCGCCAGCACCTCCCCGAGTTTGGTCTATGGCTACACCTTC,CASTSPSLVYGYTF
TRBJ1-1,NA,TRBV4-2,NA,TGTGCCAGCAGCCAACTGTCCTCGAACACTGAAGCTTTCTTT,CASSQLSSNTEAFF
TRBJ1-1,NA,TRBV6-6,NA,TGTGCCAGCAGTTACTCGAGGGTAGGGACTGAAGCTTTCTTT,CASSYSRVGTEAFF
TRBJ2-4,NA,TRBV28,NA,TGTGCCAGCAGTCCAAAGCCACCGCGCATAGACATTCAGTACTTC,CASSPKPPRIDIQYF
TRBJ1-2,NA,TRBV7-2,TRBD1,TGTGCCAGCAGCCAAAGACAGGGCTATGGCTACACCTTC,CASSQRQGYGYTF
TRBJ2-6,NA,TRBV11-2,NA,TGTGCCAGCAGCTTAGCGGCAGCTGGGGCCAACGTCCTGACTTTC,CASSLAAAGANVLTF
TRBJ2-3,NA,TRBV29-1,NA,TGCAGCGTTGAAGAGACGGGAACTAGCACAGATACGCAGTATTTT,CSVEETGTSTDTQYF
TRBJ2-1,NA,TRBV4-3,TRBD1,TGCGCCAGCAGCCAAGAAAACCGGGACAGTTATGAGCAGTTCTTC,CASSQENRDSYEQFF
TRBJ2-3,once,TRBV9,NA,TGTGCCAGCAGCCCAAGCGGGTGGAAAGGGGATACGCAGTATTTT,CASSPSGWKGDTQYF
TRBJ2-1,NA,TRBV11-3,NA,TGTGCCAGCAGCCGGGACAGACCGGGGGATGAGCAGTTCTTC,CASSRDRPGDEQFF